The 23 T cell receptor beta chains below were found in one sample sequenced in a study of blood T cells in healthy people across ages. The second PCR ran about 6 to 12 cycles with a sample-barcoded 5' primer and J-beta primers. TCRdb ran MiXCR on the 5' RACE reads and lists one entry per CDR3 protein. The sample consists of around 670,000 distinct CDR3 sequences, 25% to 30% of them appearing once. Sequencing input: blood. These TCRs come from a woman of 80 years or more in good health.

This clonotype was recorded once. The rearrangement uses TRBV25-1 and TRBJ1-1; D may be TRBD1 (5 bases). The CDR3 contains 15 residues. Germline assignment: CDR1 MGHDK and CDR2 SYGVNS. Trimming pared 7 bases from V and 1 base from J, leaving 16 bases between. The chain's CDR3 is CASTQEGRPNTEAFF. The CDR3 coding sequence is TGTGCCAGCACTCAGGAGGGACGCCCGAACACTGAAGCTTTCTTT. The variable domain in full, completed from reference TRBV25-1 and TRBJ1-1, reads EADIYQTPRYLVIGTGKKITLECSQTMGHDKMYWYQQDPGMELHLIHYSYGVNSTEKGDLSSESTVSRIRTEHFPLTLESARPSHTSQYLCASTQEGRPNTEAFFGQGTRLTVV.

J is TRBJ2-7 and V is TRBV4-3; D is possibly TRBD2 (5 bases). The CDR3 loop spans 14 amino acids. Trimming removed 0 bases from V and 10 bases from J, with 16 bases in between. Germline V gene lookup returns CDR1 LGHNA and CDR2 YSLEER. The CDR3 sequence is CASSQEWGVGPQYF. The CDR3, as DNA: TGCGCCAGCAGCCAAGAGTGGGGAGTAGGACCCCAGTACTTC.

This chain links TRBV28 with TRBJ1-5, with TRBD1 matching over 8 bases. CDR3 length equals 17 residues. CDR1 MDHEN and CDR2 SYDVKM come from the germline V gene. With V trimmed by 2 bases and J by 2 bases, 8 bases remained unmatched. CDR3 nucleotide sequence: TGTGCCAGCAGTTTAGCCTGGACAGGGATGGGCAATCAGCCCCAGCATTTT. Its translation: CASSLAWTGMGNQPQHF.

This clonotype was seen only a few times. The V and J genes are TRBV5-1 and TRBJ1-1; the D gene is possibly TRBD1 (6 bases). Trimming cost V 4 bases and J 4 bases, with 17 bases left between them. The CDR3 loop spans 15 amino acids. Per germline, CDR1 SGHRS and CDR2 YFSETQ. The CDR3: CASSPHTSTGTEAFF. The DNA for the CDR3 is TGCGCCAGCAGCCCACACACCTCGACAGGCACTGAAGCTTTCTTT.

This clonotype appeared a few times. The rearrangement joins TRBV4-2 to TRBJ1-3; the D is unclear. This CDR3 comprises 16 residues. Trimming stripped 0 bases from V and 0 bases from J, with 9 bases between. Germline CDR1 LGHNA, CDR2 YNFKEQ. CDR3 sequence reads: CASSQDAGSSGNTIYF. The CDR3 DNA is TGTGCCAGCAGCCAAGATGCGGGGAGCTCTGGAAACACCATATATTTT.

In this sample, this clonotype turned up a few times. V gene TRBV27 combines with J gene TRBJ1-5; D is undetermined. With 2 bases removed from V and 1 base from J, the gap between germline ends came to 6 bases. The CDR3 runs to 14 residues. CDR1 MNHEY and CDR2 SMNVEV come from the germline V gene (reference sequence). The CDR3 loop is CASSLRESNQPQHF. The DNA for the CDR3 is TGTGCCAGCAGTTTAAGGGAAAGCAATCAGCCCCAGCATTTT.

This clonotype appeared a few times. A single base separates this from a much larger clone, so it may be a read error. The chain is built from TRBV29-1 and TRBJ2-4, with 11 bases aligning to TRBD1. The end of the DNA is better explained by TRBJ2-5, so the J call may be wrong. The CDR3 covers 12 residues. Germline CDR1 SQVTM, CDR2 ANQGSEA. The chain's CDR3 is CSEDRGPETQYF. In nucleotides, the CDR3 is TGCAGCGAGGACAGGGGGCCGGAGACCCAGTACTTC.

This clonotype has just a few counts. This could be a read error, since a much larger clone is one nucleotide away. This chain joins TRBV4-1 and TRBJ2-5; 10 nucleotides align to TRBD2. Germline assignment: CDR1 MGHRA and CDR2 YSYEKL. This CDR3 is 16 amino acids long. After removal of 2 bases from V and 11 bases from J, the junction contained 14 bases not matched to a gene. The CDR3 is CASSQIGLAGVNEQYF. The DNA for the CDR3 is TGCGCCAGCAGCCAAATTGGGCTAGCGGGGGTCAATGAGCAGTACTTC.

This clonotype was observed a handful of times. V usage is TRBV21-1 and J usage is TRBJ1-1. TRBV21-1 is reported as a pseudogene. The CDR3 totals 19 residues. CDR3 bases: TGTGCCAGCAGCAAAGAACGAGCACACGCCGACAACGCGAACACTGAAGCTTTCTTT. Its translation is CASSKERAHADNANTEAFF.

This clonotype was detected a few times. The chain recombines TRBV24-1 with TRBJ1-1, with no clear D. This CDR3 is 12 amino acids long. The V gene lost 1 base and the J gene lost 9 bases, with 8 bases spanning the gap. CDR1 is KGHDR, CDR2 SFDVKD, per germline. The CDR3 region is CATSDLSGKAFF. Written as DNA, the CDR3 is TGTGCCACCAGTGATTTATCGGGAAAAGCTTTCTTT.

About this clonotype itself: Possible read error: a much larger clone is one base away. The chain recombines TRBV27 with TRBJ2-7; 7 bases map to TRBD1. Germline values: CDR1 MNHEY, CDR2 SMNVEV (reference sequence). The CDR3 consists of 15 residues. The CDR3 DNA reads TGTGCCAGCAGCTTCCGGACCAACAGGGGCGTCGAGCGGTACTTC. It encodes CASSFRTNRGVERYF.

A note on this clonotype: This sequence may be a read error, since a much larger clone differs from it by one base. The V gene is TRBV12-3 or TRBV12-4, the J gene TRBJ2-1; TRBD2 matches at 8 bases. The CDR3 extends over 14 amino acids. J was trimmed by 7 bases and V by 6 bases; bases with no gene match: 8. In DNA, the CDR3 is TGTGCCAGCAGGTCAAGCCGGGGGGGGAATGAGCAGTTCTTC. Encoded protein: CASRSSRGGNEQFF.

Details on this clonotype: One junction end does not reproduce the germline sequence, and a read error may be involved. The chain combines TRBV6-1 with TRBJ1-5, with TRBD1 matching 9 bases. This CDR3 contains 15 residues. Germline V gene data show CDR1 as MNHNS and CDR2 as SASEGT. CDR3 region: CAGSAGTGLNQPQHF. In DNA form, the CDR3 reads TGTGCCGGCAGTGCAGGGACAGGGTTGAATCAGCCCCAGCATTTT.

Ten or more counts support this clonotype. The V call is TRBV11-2, the J call TRBJ2-3; 16 bases line up with TRBD2. J lost 5 bases, V lost 4 bases, and 6 bases had no gene match. Germline V gene sequence: CDR1 SGHAT, CDR2 FQNNGV. The CDR3 extends over 17 amino acids. CDR3 DNA: TGTGCCAGCAGCTGGGGGACTAGCGGGGGGGCGAAAGATACGCAGTATTTT. Its translation is CASSWGTSGGAKDTQYF.

This clonotype has a handful of counts. The chain is built from TRBV18 and TRBJ1-1; 7 bases agree with TRBD1. The germline CDR1 and CDR2 sequences are KGHSH and LQKENI. The CDR3 covers 13 residues. The chain's CDR3 is CASKGAENTEAFF. As DNA, the CDR3 is TGTGCGAGTAAGGGGGCGGAAAACACTGAAGCTTTCTTT.

V gene TRBV20-1 combines with J gene TRBJ2-5; 9 bases are a match to TRBD2. V shed 1 base, J shed 13 bases, and the junction held 16 bases outside the gene matches. The CDR3 consists of 15 residues. Germline V lookup: CDR1 DFQATT, CDR2 SNEGSKA (reference sequence). CDR3 in DNA: TGCAGTGCTAGAGTAGGCCGCGGGGGGGCCGATGAGCGGTACTTC. Its protein is CSARVGRGGADERYF.

There are a few counts of this clonotype. The V call is TRBV2, the J call TRBJ1-2; D gene uncertain. Germline V gives CDR1 SNHLY, CDR2 FYNNEI. Deletions cut 8 bases from V and 4 bases from J, with 14 bases between. The CDR3 loop spans 13 amino acids. As DNA, the CDR3 is TGTGCCAGCGCCCCGGGGATGGGCTATGGCTACACCTTC. Its translation: CASAPGMGYGYTF.

The chain joins TRBV9 to TRBJ2-5; D not certain. This CDR3 is built from 16 residues. Germline-derived CDR1 and CDR2 are SGDLS and YYNGEE. The germline V and J ends were trimmed by 0 bases and 4 bases, with 16 bases remaining between them. The CDR3 loop is CASSVASWAGRETQYF. Here the CDR3 DNA reads TGTGCCAGCAGCGTAGCTAGTTGGGCAGGCCGAGAGACCCAGTACTTC. The full variable domain, completed using reference TRBV9 and TRBJ2-5, is DSGVTQTPKHLITATGQRVTLRCSPRSGDLSVYWYQQSLDQGLQFLIQYYNGEERAKGNILERFSAQQFPDLHSELNLSSLELGDSALYFCASSVASWAGRETQYFGPGTRLLVL.

This clonotype turned up a few times. The CDR3 reads CASGAAGAAFF. Written as DNA, the CDR3 is TGTGCCAGCGGAGCGGCCGGTGCAGCTTTCTTT. The chain recombines TRBV28 with TRBJ1-1; D not certain. V lost 8 bases, J lost 10 bases, and 14 bases lay in between. Germline CDR1 reads MDHEN; CDR2 reads SYDVKM. CDR3 size: 11 residues.

The chain carries TRBV20-1 and TRBJ2-1; 11 positions match TRBD2. The trim removed 6 bases at V and 5 bases at J, leaving 6 bases unmatched. From germline, CDR1 is DFQATT and CDR2 SNEGSKA (reference sequence). This CDR3 is 14 amino acids long. The CDR3 region has the DNA TGCAGTGCCCCCCCGGGACTAGCGGACAATGAGCAGTTCTTC. Translating it yields CSAPPGLADNEQFF.

This clonotype appeared many times. This may come from a read error, since a much larger clone is one base off. This chain joins TRBV5-1 and TRBJ2-1; 7 bases line up with TRBD1. The J call may not be correct, given that the DNA end is closer to TRBJ2-7. CDR1 is SGHRS and CDR2 is YFSETQ in the germline V gene. The CDR3 has 15 amino acids. CDR3 residues: CASSPTGATYNEQYF. CDR3 sequence (DNA): TGCGCCAGCAGCCCAACAGGGGCAACCTACAATGAGCAGTACTTC.

This clonotype was counted many times. The chain employs TRBV9 and TRBJ2-5; 9 bases are shared with TRBD2. Germline assignment: CDR1 SGDLS and CDR2 YYNGEE. This CDR3 region has 17 residues. Trimming cost V 4 bases and J 4 bases; bases outside gene matches: 14. In nucleotides, the CDR3 is TGTGCCAGCAGCTCCGACCTCCGACTAGCGGTGGGAGAGACCCAGTACTTC. Translating it yields CASSSDLRLAVGETQYF. The variable domain in full, completed from reference TRBV9 and TRBJ2-5, reads DSGVTQTPKHLITATGQRVTLRCSPRSGDLSVYWYQQSLDQGLQFLIQYYNGEERAKGNILERFSAQQFPDLHSELNLSSLELGDSALYFCASSSDLRLAVGETQYFGPGTRLLVL.

At least ten counts were recorded for this clonotype. V and J are TRBV7-9 and TRBJ1-2; D unresolved. Germline V gives CDR1 SEHNR, CDR2 FQNEAQ (reference sequence). V shed 1 base and J shed 8 bases, with 14 bases lying between them. The CDR3 runs 14 residues. CDR3 protein: CASSLVGSKHGYTF. The CDR3 DNA reads TGTGCCAGCAGCTTAGTCGGCAGTAAACACGGCTACACCTTC.